One T cell receptor beta chain is described in this entry. Antigen specificity is unknown. CDR3 length: 15 amino acids. The ends were cut back, 2 bases at V and 5 bases at J, with 13 bases in the middle. In germline, CDR1 is SGHRS, CDR2 YFSETQ. TCRdb analysed the 5' RACE reads with MiXCR anew, one entry per CDR3 protein. Of roughly 510,000 distinct CDR3 sequences in the sample, roughly 17% were seen once. This record belongs to a study of T-cell memory formation after mild COVID-19. Study results and caveats: From day 15 to 85, contracting clones were balanced between CD4 and CD8, whereas later expanders leaned toward CD4+.

The clonotype was recovered from an adult woman who had mild COVID-19 (a few samples of this study predate the infection). Cell type and time point are not known. Sequencing input: PBMCs or a T cell subset sorted from them (not recorded which). The V call is TRBV5-1, the J call TRBJ2-2, with a weak D call TRBD2 (5 bases). The CDR3: CASSFNGITTGELFF. DNA of the CDR3: TGCGCCAGCAGCTTTAACGGGATTACAACCGGGGAGCTGTTTTTT.